The T cell receptor (beta chain) under discussion was sequenced for a study of CXCR3-negative and CXCR3-positive naive CD8 T cells. The study, taken as a whole, reports: Similar TRBV-TRBJ usage was seen in naive cells (both CXCR3-negative and CXCR3-positive), but memory cells differed. Both of the naive subsets showed about the same high diversity, but memory CD8+ cells had much less. CXCR3-positive naive cells carried more hydrophobic TRB CDR3s than CXCR3-negative naive cells did.

The TRB libraries of cDNA were built by UMI-labeled 5' RACE. Reanalyzing the 5' RACE reads, TCRdb keeps one entry per CDR3 protein, without DNA. Here the sample table reports more than 50,000 distinct CDR3 sequences. A word on this clonotype: Antigen unknown.

Identification of naive CD8+ T cells rested on CD45RO-CCR7+CD27+CD95- status. The germline gives CDR1 SGHRS, CDR2 YFSETQ. The CDR3 is 16 amino acids. This receptor was identified in a human donor in good health. Some clones in this sample may be carry-over from other donors' samples. V usage is TRBV5-1 and J usage is TRBJ1-2; TCRdb's assignment of TRBD1 cannot be checked, as there is no DNA. The sequencing input was naive CXCR3- CD8+ T cells from blood. Sample subset: CD45RO-CCR7+CD27+CD95- naive CD8+ T cells lacking CXCR3 (TNR3-). The CDR3 is CASSPYRTDDPYGYTF. The full variable domain, its missing parts supplied by reference TRBV5-1 and TRBJ1-2, is KAGVTQTPRYLIKTRGQQVTLSCSPISGHRSVSWYQQTPGQGLQFLFEYFSETQRNKGNFPGRFSGRQFSNSRSEMNVSTLELGDSALYLCASSPYRTDDPYGYTFGSGTRLTVV.